The 3 T cell receptor beta chains below were found in one sample sequenced in a study of Ad26.COV2.S vaccination and SARS-CoV-2 variants. Described treatment: roughly 18 received Ad26.COV2.S at low or high dose, single or two shots; 5 received placebo; per-sample allocation not given. Day 63 following the first vaccine or placebo injection was when the samples were taken. Here immunoSEQ multiplex PCR was the method, and the copy in TCRdb shows in-frame clones only, minus some. The sample has a few hundred thousand clones; around nine tenths are singletons. Sample: peripheral blood, taken in a trial of Ad26.COV2.S vaccine versus placebo. The source is a person between 18 and 59 years old who received the Ad26.COV2.S COVID-19 vaccine or a placebo.

The CDR3 nucleotides are TGTGCCACCAGTGAGAGTGGTCAGCCCCAGCATTTT. Encoded protein: CATSESGQPQHF. The gene calls are TRBV24-1 and TRBJ1-5, with D hard to call. Trimming pared 4 bases from V and 6 bases from J, leaving 6 bases between. CDR1 and CDR2 from the germline V gene are KGHDR and SFDVKD. The length of the CDR3 is 12 residues.

This chain uses TRBV10-3 with TRBJ2-1; D unclear. The germline V gene has CDR1 ENHRY and CDR2 SYGVKD. V lost 2 bases and J 4 bases, leaving 9 bases between the germline ends. This CDR3 is 14 amino acids long. CDR3 amino acids: CAISEMDGYNEQFF. The CDR3 DNA reads as TGTGCCATCAGTGAGATGGATGGATACAATGAGCAGTTCTTC.

The chain joins TRBV5-4 to TRBJ2-2; maybe TRBD1 (6 bases). Germline V gene sequence: CDR1 SGHNT, CDR2 YYREEE (reference sequence). Trimming took 3 bases from V and 5 from J, leaving 17 bases between them. CDR3 length: 16 residues. The CDR3 spells CASSSKQGRGTGELFF. In nucleotides, the CDR3 is TGTGCCAGCAGCTCCAAACAGGGAAGGGGAACCGGGGAGCTGTTTTTT.